The entry below describes one T cell receptor beta chain. The antigen remains undetermined. The CDR3 ends on some other residue instead of the conserved phenylalanine or tryptophan, so this is likely a read error. It is unclear where the CDR3 begins or ends on the DNA, so no DNA is shown, and the CDR3 is as TCRdb lists it. Three rounds of nested PCR, following a modified ARM-PCR protocol, produced the TCRbeta library. TCRdb analysed the multiplex PCR reads with MiXCR anew, one entry per CDR3 protein. The data contain 200,000 or so distinct CDR3 sequences, over 55% of them seen just once; the ten biggest clones take up 20% to 25%. These data come from a study of tumor and adjacent non-tumor tissue in lung cancer. Regarding the study as a whole: Compared with tumor, normal lung showed significantly lower TCR diversity.

RNA was extracted from bulk tissue without any cell sorting. Chemotherapy-naive patients with new lung cancer underwent thoracic surgery in China, August–late 2014. Germline-derived CDR1 and CDR2 are MNHEY and SVGAGI. Termini included, the CDR3 measures 14 amino acids. The sequencing input was lung tumor tissue. The V gene is TRBV6-5, the J gene TRBJ1-3; whether TRBD1, the table's D call, matches the DNA was not checked. The source of this sequence is a man aged 55-75 years with non-small cell lung cancer. This chain's CDR3 is CASSFAGGRNTIYS.